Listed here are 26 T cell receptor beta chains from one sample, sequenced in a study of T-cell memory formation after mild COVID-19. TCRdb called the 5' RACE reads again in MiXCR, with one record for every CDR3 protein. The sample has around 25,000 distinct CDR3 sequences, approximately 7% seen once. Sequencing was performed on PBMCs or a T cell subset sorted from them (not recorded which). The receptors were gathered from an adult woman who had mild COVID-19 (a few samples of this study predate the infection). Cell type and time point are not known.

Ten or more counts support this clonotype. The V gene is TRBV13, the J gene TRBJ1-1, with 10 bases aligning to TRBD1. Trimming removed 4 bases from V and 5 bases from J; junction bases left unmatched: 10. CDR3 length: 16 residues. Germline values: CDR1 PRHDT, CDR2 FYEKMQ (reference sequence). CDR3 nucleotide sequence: TGTGCCAGCAGCTCCTGGACAGGGGGTCAGGGGACTGAAGCTTTCTTT. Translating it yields CASSSWTGGQGTEAFF.

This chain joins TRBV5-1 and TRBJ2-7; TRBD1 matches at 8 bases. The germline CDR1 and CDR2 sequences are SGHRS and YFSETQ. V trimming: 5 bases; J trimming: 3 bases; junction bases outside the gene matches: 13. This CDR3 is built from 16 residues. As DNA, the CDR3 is TGCGCCAGCAGGCTTGGGGTTGGGACAGGCGACTACGAGCAGTACTTC. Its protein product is CASRLGVGTGDYEQYF.

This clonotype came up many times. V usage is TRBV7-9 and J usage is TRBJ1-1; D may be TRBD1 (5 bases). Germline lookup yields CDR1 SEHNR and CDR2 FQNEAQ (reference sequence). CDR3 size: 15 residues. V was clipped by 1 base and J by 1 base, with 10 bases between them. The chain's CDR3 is CASSLGGRGNTEAFF. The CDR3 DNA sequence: TGTGCCAGCAGCTTAGGCGGGAGGGGGAACACTGAAGCTTTCTTT.

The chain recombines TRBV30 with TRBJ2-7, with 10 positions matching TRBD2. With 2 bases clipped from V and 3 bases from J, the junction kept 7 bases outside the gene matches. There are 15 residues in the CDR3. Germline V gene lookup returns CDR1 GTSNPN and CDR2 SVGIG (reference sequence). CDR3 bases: TGTGCCTGGAGTCCTCTAGCGGGAGTAAGCTACGAGCAGTACTTC. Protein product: CAWSPLAGVSYEQYF.

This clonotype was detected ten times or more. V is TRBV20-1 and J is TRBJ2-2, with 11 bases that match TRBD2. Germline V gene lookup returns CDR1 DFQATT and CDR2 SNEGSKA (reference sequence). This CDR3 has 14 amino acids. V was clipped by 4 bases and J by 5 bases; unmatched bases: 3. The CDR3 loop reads CSAIAGGPTGELFF. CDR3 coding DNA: TGCAGTGCTATAGCGGGAGGGCCAACCGGGGAGCTGTTTTTT.

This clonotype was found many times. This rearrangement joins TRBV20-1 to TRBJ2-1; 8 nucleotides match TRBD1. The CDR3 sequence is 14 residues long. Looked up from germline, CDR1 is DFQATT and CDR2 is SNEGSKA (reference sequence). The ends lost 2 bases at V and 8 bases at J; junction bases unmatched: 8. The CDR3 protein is CSARPQDRVHEQFF. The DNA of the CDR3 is TGCAGTGCTAGACCTCAGGACAGGGTGCATGAGCAGTTCTTC.

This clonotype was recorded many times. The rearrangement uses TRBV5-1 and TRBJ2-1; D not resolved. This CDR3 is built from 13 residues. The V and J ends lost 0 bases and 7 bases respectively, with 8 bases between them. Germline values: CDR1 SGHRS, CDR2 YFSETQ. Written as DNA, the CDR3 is TGCGCCAGCAGCTTGGTTAGGGAAAATGAGCAGTTCTTC. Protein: CASSLVRENEQFF.

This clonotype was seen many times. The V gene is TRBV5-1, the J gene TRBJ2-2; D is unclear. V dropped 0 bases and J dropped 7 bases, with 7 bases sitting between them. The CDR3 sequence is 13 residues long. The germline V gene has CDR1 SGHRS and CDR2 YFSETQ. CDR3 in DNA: TGCGCCAGCAGCTTGGAAGTTATCGGGGAGCTGTTTTTT. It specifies CASSLEVIGELFF. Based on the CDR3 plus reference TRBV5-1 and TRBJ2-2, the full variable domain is KAGVTQTPRYLIKTRGQQVTLSCSPISGHRSVSWYQQTPGQGLQFLFEYFSETQRNKGNFPGRFSGRQFSNSRSEMNVSTLELGDSALYLCASSLEVIGELFFGEGSRLTVL.

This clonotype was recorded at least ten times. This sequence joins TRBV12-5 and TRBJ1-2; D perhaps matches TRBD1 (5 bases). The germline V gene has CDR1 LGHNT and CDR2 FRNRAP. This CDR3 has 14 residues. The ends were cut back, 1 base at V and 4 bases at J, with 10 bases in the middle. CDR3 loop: CASGLGDSIYGYTF. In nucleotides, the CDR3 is TGTGCTAGTGGTTTGGGGGACTCCATCTATGGCTACACCTTC.

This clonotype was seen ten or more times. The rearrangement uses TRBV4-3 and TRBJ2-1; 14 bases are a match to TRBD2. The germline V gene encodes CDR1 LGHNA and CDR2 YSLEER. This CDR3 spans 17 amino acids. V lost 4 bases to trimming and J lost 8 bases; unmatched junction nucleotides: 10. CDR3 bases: TGCGCCAGCAGCCTCGGGACTAGCGGGAGCGGTAGCGATGAGCAGTTCTTC. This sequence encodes CASSLGTSGSGSDEQFF.

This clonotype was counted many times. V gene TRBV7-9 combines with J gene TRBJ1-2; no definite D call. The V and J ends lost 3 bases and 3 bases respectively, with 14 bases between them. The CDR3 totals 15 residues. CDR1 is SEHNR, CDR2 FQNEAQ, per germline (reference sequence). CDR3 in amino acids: CASSFPSIRDYGYTF. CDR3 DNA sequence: TGTGCCAGCAGCTTCCCCTCCATTCGGGACTATGGCTACACCTTC.

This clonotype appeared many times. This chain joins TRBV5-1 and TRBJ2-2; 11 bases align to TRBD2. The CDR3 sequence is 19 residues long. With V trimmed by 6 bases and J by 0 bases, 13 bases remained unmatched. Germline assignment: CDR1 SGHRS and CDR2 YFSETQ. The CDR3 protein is CASTPVLAGGLPNTGELFF. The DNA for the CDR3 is TGCGCCAGCACCCCCGTTTTAGCGGGGGGGCTACCGAACACCGGGGAGCTGTTTTTT.

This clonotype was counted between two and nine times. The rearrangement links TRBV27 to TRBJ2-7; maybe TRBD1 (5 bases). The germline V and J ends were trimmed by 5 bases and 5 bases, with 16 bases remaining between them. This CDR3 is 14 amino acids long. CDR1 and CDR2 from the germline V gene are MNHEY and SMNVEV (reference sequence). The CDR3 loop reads CASSVGQGHHEQYF. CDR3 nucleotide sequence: TGTGCCAGCAGTGTAGGGCAGGGTCACCACGAGCAGTACTTC.

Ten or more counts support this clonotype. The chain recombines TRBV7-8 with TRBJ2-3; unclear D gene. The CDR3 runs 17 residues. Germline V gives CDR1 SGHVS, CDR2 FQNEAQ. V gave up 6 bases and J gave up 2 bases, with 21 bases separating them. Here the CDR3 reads CASSPGYWALTTDTQYF. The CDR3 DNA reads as TGTGCCAGCAGTCCTGGTTATTGGGCGCTAACCACAGATACGCAGTATTTT.

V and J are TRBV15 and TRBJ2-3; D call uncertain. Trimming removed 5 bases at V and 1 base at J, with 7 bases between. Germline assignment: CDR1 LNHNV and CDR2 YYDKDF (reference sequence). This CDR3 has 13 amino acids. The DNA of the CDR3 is TGTGCCACCAGCCATCGGGGCACAGATACGCAGTATTTT. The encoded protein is CATSHRGTDTQYF.

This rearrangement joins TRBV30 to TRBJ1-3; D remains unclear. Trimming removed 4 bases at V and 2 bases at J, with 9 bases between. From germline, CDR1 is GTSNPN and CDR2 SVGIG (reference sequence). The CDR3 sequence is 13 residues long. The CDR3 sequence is CAWNRQTGNTIYF. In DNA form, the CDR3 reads TGTGCCTGGAACCGGCAGACTGGAAACACCATATATTTT.

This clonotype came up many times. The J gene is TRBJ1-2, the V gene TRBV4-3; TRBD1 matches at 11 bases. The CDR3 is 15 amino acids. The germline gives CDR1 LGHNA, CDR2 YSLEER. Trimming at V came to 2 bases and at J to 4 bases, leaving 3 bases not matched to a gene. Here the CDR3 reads CASSQRTGGGYGYTF. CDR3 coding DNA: TGCGCCAGCAGCCAACGGACAGGGGGCGGCTATGGCTACACCTTC.

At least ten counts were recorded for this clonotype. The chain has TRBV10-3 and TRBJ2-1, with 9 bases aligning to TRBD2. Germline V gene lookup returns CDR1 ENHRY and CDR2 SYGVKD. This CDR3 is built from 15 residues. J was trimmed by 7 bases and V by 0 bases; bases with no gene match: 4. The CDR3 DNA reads TGTGCCATCAGTGAGTCGGGGCTAGCGGGAAATGAGCAGTTCTTC. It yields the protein CAISESGLAGNEQFF.

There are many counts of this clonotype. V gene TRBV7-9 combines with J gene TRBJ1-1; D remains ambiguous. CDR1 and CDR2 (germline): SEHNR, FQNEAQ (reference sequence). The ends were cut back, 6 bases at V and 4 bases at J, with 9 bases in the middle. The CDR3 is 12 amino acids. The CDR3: CASSLLRTEAFF. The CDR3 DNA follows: TGTGCCAGCAGTCTCCTCCGCACTGAAGCTTTCTTT.

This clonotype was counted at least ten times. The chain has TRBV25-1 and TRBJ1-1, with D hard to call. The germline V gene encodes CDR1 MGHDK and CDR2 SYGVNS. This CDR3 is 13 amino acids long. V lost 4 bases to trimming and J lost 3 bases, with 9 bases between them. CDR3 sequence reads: CASSVNIYTEAFF. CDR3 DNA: TGTGCCAGCAGTGTAAACATCTACACTGAAGCTTTCTTT.

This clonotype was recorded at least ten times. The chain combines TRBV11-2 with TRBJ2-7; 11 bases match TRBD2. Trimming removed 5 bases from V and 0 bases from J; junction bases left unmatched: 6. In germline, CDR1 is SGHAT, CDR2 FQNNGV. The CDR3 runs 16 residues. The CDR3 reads CASSVPGTSGSYEQYF. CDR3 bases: TGTGCCAGCAGCGTCCCTGGGACTAGCGGCTCCTACGAGCAGTACTTC.

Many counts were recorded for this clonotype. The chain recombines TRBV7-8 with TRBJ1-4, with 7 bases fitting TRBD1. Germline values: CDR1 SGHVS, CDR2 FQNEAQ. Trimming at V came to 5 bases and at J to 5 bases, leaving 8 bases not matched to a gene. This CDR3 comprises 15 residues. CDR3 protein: CASSLEGQSNEKLFF. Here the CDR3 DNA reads TGTGCCAGCAGCCTGGAGGGACAGTCGAATGAAAAACTGTTTTTT.

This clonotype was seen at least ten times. The CDR3 is CASSQENRGHGYTF. CDR3 nucleotide sequence: TGCGCCAGCAGCCAAGAAAACAGGGGACATGGCTACACCTTC. The chain recombines TRBV4-1 with TRBJ1-2, with 7 bases matching TRBD1. There are 14 residues in the CDR3. CDR1 is MGHRA and CDR2 is YSYEKL in the germline V gene. The V segment lost 0 bases and the J segment 6 bases; nucleotides outside the gene matches: 4.

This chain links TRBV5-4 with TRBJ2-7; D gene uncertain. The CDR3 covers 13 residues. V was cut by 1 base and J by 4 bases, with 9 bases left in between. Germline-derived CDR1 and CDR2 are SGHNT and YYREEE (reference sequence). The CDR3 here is CASSLWNGYEQYV. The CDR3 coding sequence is TGTGCCAGCAGCTTGTGGAATGGTTACGAGCAGTACGTC.

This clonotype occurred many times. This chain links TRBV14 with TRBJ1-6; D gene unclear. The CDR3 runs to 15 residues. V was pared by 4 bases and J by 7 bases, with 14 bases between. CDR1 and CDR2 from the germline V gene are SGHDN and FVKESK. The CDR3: CASSPPGSGNSPLHF. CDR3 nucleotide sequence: TGTGCCAGCAGCCCCCCGGGATCTGGGAATTCACCCCTCCACTTT.

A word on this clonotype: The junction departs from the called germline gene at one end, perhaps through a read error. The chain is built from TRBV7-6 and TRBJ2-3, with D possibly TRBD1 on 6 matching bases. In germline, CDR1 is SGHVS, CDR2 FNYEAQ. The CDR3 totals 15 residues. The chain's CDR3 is CATTPSRGCTDSQYF. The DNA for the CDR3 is TGTGCCACCACACCGAGCAGGGGCTGCACAGATTCGCAGTATTTT.